These 32 T cell receptor beta chains share one sample of origin, sequenced in a study of T-cell memory formation after mild COVID-19. Using its own MiXCR run on the 5' RACE reads, TCRdb lists one record per CDR3 protein. The sample includes about 340,000 distinct CDR3 sequences, under 25% of them seen just once. The sample was PBMCs or a T cell subset sorted from them (not recorded which). These receptors originate from a man between 18 and 35 years old who had mild COVID-19 (a few samples of this study predate the infection). Cell type and time point are not known.

In this sample, this clonotype turned up a few times. This chain joins TRBV20-1 and TRBJ2-6; possible D gene TRBD1, 5 bases. Looked up from germline, CDR1 is DFQATT and CDR2 is SNEGSKA (reference sequence). This CDR3 region has 16 residues. Trimming took off 6 bases at V and 0 bases at J, with 15 bases between the two ends. CDR3 DNA: TGCAGTGCCAGCCGAACAGGTATCTCTGGGGCCAACGTCCTGACTTTC. Translation gives CSASRTGISGANVLTF.

In this sample, this clonotype turned up a few times. The chain recombines TRBV28 with TRBJ2-3; TRBD2 matches at 7 bases. The CDR3 has 13 residues. Trimming removed 10 bases from V and 7 bases from J; junction bases left unmatched: 11. Germline assignment: CDR1 MDHEN and CDR2 SYDVKM. CDR3 sequence (DNA): TGTGCCACTCTGGGGGGGACTACATATACGCAGTATTTT. The encoded protein is CATLGGTTYTQYF.

The chain's CDR3 is CASSFSRGGNEQFF. The CDR3 DNA reads as TGTGCCAGCAGCTTTTCGCGGGGTGGAAATGAGCAGTTCTTC. The chain recombines TRBV7-2 with TRBJ2-1; D perhaps matches TRBD2 (6 bases). Trimming took off 3 bases at V and 7 bases at J, with 13 bases between the two ends. The length of the CDR3 is 14 residues. Germline-derived CDR1 and CDR2 are SGHTA and FQGNSA.

The gene calls are TRBV12-3 or TRBV12-4 and TRBJ1-2; D is unclear. Trimming took 5 bases from V and 4 from J, leaving 2 bases between them. This CDR3 spans 10 amino acids. CDR3 amino acids: CASSGYGYTF. CDR3 nucleotides: TGTGCCAGCAGTGGCTATGGCTACACCTTC.

For this clonotype: Without the conserved terminal phenylalanine or tryptophan, this CDR3 likely stems from a read error. V is TRBV24-1 and J is TRBJ1-2; D ambiguous. From germline, CDR1 is KGHDR and CDR2 SFDVKD. CDR3 length equals 15 residues. The ends were cut back, 3 bases at V and 4 bases at J, with 14 bases in the middle. CDR3 sequence reads: CATSDAPREPYGYTL. The CDR3 bases are TGTGCCACCAGTGATGCCCCGAGGGAACCCTATGGCTACACCCTC.

The chain links TRBV12-3 or TRBV12-4 to TRBJ1-2, with D unresolved. Trimming left V 7 bases short and J 4 bases short, with 10 bases between. The CDR3 spans 12 residues. The CDR3 is CASKLGVYGYTF. The CDR3 bases are TGTGCCAGCAAACTGGGCGTCTATGGCTACACCTTC.

This clonotype was recorded many times. V and J are TRBV4-1 and TRBJ2-1, with unresolved D. Germline V gives CDR1 MGHRA, CDR2 YSYEKL. Trimming took 2 bases from V and 1 from J, leaving 15 bases between them. There are 17 residues in the CDR3. In DNA form, the CDR3 reads TGCGCCAGCAGCCAACCTACGGGTTATGGGTCCTACAATGAGCAGTTCTTC. Residues: CASSQPTGYGSYNEQFF.

This clonotype was counted only a few times. This CDR3 is CASSVEAGTGNSPLHF. CDR3 DNA sequence: TGTGCCAGCAGCGTAGAGGCCGGGACAGGGAATTCACCCCTCCACTTT. V and J are TRBV9 and TRBJ1-6, with 9 bases fitting TRBD1. V lost 0 bases, J lost 7 bases, and 5 bases stayed unmatched. CDR3 size: 16 residues. CDR1 and CDR2 from the germline V gene are SGDLS and YYNGEE.

CDR3 nucleotide sequence: TGCGCCAGCAGCTTGTTGCTCCGGAGCACTGAAGCTTTCTTT. Translating gives CASSLLLRSTEAFF. This chain links TRBV5-1 with TRBJ1-1; D not certain. Germline CDR1 SGHRS, CDR2 YFSETQ. Trimming took 1 base from V and 4 from J, leaving 11 bases between them. The length of the CDR3 is 14 residues. The entire variable domain, with the rest obtained from reference TRBV5-1 and TRBJ1-1, is as follows: KAGVTQTPRYLIKTRGQQVTLSCSPISGHRSVSWYQQTPGQGLQFLFEYFSETQRNKGNFPGRFSGRQFSNSRSEMNVSTLELGDSALYLCASSLLLRSTEAFFGQGTRLTVV.

The V call is TRBV9, the J call TRBJ2-1; no definite D call. Trimming removed 4 bases from V and 4 bases from J, with 15 bases in between. In germline, CDR1 is SGDLS, CDR2 YYNGEE. CDR3 size: 15 residues. This chain's CDR3 is CASSSDLPLYNEQFF. CDR3 nucleotide sequence: TGTGCCAGCAGCTCCGATCTCCCCCTTTACAATGAGCAGTTCTTC.

The chain has TRBV30 and TRBJ1-2, with D unclear. Germline lookup yields CDR1 GTSNPN and CDR2 SVGIG (reference sequence). The CDR3 loop spans 15 amino acids. V gave up 0 bases and J gave up 2 bases, with 13 bases separating them. The CDR3 region is CAWSVWEQFNYGYTF. In DNA, the CDR3 is TGTGCCTGGAGTGTCTGGGAACAGTTCAACTATGGCTACACCTTC.

This clonotype was observed a few times. V usage is TRBV7-9 and J usage is TRBJ1-2; the D is unclear. This CDR3 has 13 residues. Germline CDR1 is SEHNR and CDR2 is FQNEAQ (reference sequence). V was cut by 2 bases and J by 3 bases, with 7 bases left in between. Written as DNA, the CDR3 is TGTGCCAGCAGCTTAAGGGATTACTATGGCTACACCTTC. It specifies CASSLRDYYGYTF.

This clonotype has only a few counts. CDR3 sequence reads: CAWSRIGTLTGELFF. The CDR3 DNA reads as TGTGCCTGGAGTCGGATCGGGACTCTCACCGGGGAGCTGTTTTTT. V is TRBV30 and J is TRBJ2-2, with D possibly matching TRBD2 (6 bases). Trimming removed 2 bases at V and 4 bases at J, with 14 bases between. This CDR3 spans 15 amino acids. Germline lookup yields CDR1 GTSNPN and CDR2 SVGIG (reference sequence). Drawing the rest from reference TRBV30 and TRBJ2-2, the complete variable domain is SQTIHQWPATLVQPVGSPLSLECTVEGTSNPNLYWYRQAAGRGLQLLFYSVGIGQISSEVPQNLSASRPQDRQFILSSKKLLLSDSGFYLCAWSRIGTLTGELFFGEGSRLTVL.

This clonotype was counted only a few times. The rearrangement uses TRBV6-5 and TRBJ2-1; tentatively, D is TRBD2 (5 bases). The CDR3 contains 13 residues. CDR1 is MNHEY and CDR2 is SVGAGI in the germline V gene. Trimming left V 6 bases short and J 6 bases short, with 12 bases between. CDR3 bases: TGTGCCAGCAGCAACCGGGGAGCCAATGAGCAGTTCTTC. Translating it yields CASSNRGANEQFF.

This clonotype has only a few counts. V is TRBV20-1 and J is TRBJ1-2, with 8 nucleotides matching TRBD1. Germline V gene lookup returns CDR1 DFQATT and CDR2 SNEGSKA (reference sequence). This CDR3 region has 14 residues. The J segment lost 7 bases and the V segment lost 1 base, leaving 8 bases of the junction unmatched. In DNA, the CDR3 is TGCAGTGCTAGAGTTCAGGGGGCGCGGGGTGGCTACACCTTC. Its translation: CSARVQGARGGYTF.

Regarding this clonotype: Germline and junction disagree at one end, which may indicate a read error. The CDR3 coding sequence is TGTGCCAGCAGCGCCGACCCTAAGACGGGACGGTATAATTCACCCATCCACTTT. Encoded protein: CASSADPKTGRYNSPIHF. This chain joins TRBV6-2 or TRBV6-3 and TRBJ1-6, with a weak D call TRBD1 (5 bases). CDR3 length: 18 amino acids. The germline V gene has CDR1 MNHEY and CDR2 SVGEGT.

This clonotype was counted between two and nine times. The CDR3 protein is CASSVASANYGYTF. The CDR3 coding sequence is TGTGCCAGCAGCGTAGCCTCAGCTAACTATGGCTACACCTTC. V and J are TRBV9 and TRBJ1-2; D is undetermined. The CDR3 loop spans 14 amino acids. V gave up 0 bases and J gave up 0 bases, with 6 bases separating them. Germline V CDR1 and CDR2: SGDLS, YYNGEE.

V usage is TRBV6-5 and J usage is TRBJ1-3; 8 bases are shared with TRBD1. V was pared by 6 bases and J by 4 bases, with 5 bases of the junction left unmatched. This CDR3 has 14 amino acids. Per germline, CDR1 MNHEY and CDR2 SVGAGI. CDR3 region: CASRPGGEGNTIYF. In DNA, the CDR3 is TGTGCCAGCAGACCAGGGGGCGAAGGAAACACCATATATTTT.

This clonotype was seen at least ten times. The chain joins TRBV4-1 to TRBJ1-2; D gene ambiguous. Deletions cut 0 bases from V and 3 bases from J, with 11 bases between. The CDR3 consists of 15 residues. Germline V lookup: CDR1 MGHRA, CDR2 YSYEKL. The CDR3 DNA follows: TGCGCCAGCAGCCAAGACCCCGCGCCGGACTATGGCTACACCTTC. Protein product: CASSQDPAPDYGYTF.

The chain links TRBV25-1 to TRBJ2-5; weak D call: TRBD2 (6 bases). V was cut by 0 bases and J by 1 base, with 12 bases left in between. CDR1 and CDR2 (germline): MGHDK, SYGVNS. CDR3 length equals 16 residues. In DNA, the CDR3 is TGTGCCAGCAGTGAATATCGGGGGATAATCCAAGAGACCCAGTACTTC. It codes for CASSEYRGIIQETQYF.

The gene calls are TRBV5-5 and TRBJ2-5; D gene unclear. This CDR3 is built from 14 residues. Trimming stripped 2 bases from V and 5 bases from J, with 13 bases between. The V gene's germline CDR1 is SGHKS and CDR2 YYEKEE (reference sequence). CDR3 DNA sequence: TGTGCCAGCAGCTTCCTGGAGTCTGCGGAGACCCAGTACTTC. Protein: CASSFLESAETQYF.

This chain links TRBV5-5 with TRBJ2-3; 7 positions match TRBD2. The CDR3 contains 15 residues. V was pared by 4 bases and J by 0 bases, with 5 bases of the junction left unmatched. Germline CDR1 is SGHKS and CDR2 is YYEKEE (reference sequence). As DNA, the CDR3 is TGTGCCAGCAGCCGACGGGGGGTTAGCACAGATACGCAGTATTTT. Its protein product is CASSRRGVSTDTQYF.

Ten or more counts support this clonotype. This chain links TRBV5-1 with TRBJ2-3; D possibly corresponds to TRBD2 (6 bases). V shed 5 bases and J shed 2 bases, with 18 bases lying between them. CDR1 and CDR2 (germline): SGHRS, YFSETQ. The CDR3 extends over 16 amino acids. The CDR3 loop reads CASRLLADQFTDTQYF. In DNA, the CDR3 is TGCGCCAGCAGGTTGTTAGCGGACCAATTCACAGATACGCAGTATTTT.

This clonotype has just a few counts. J is TRBJ2-1 and V is TRBV20-1; 7 bases are a match to TRBD1. The CDR3 spans 13 residues. The V gene's germline CDR1 is DFQATT and CDR2 SNEGSKA (reference sequence). V shed 5 bases, J shed 6 bases, and the junction held 7 bases outside the gene matches. The CDR3: CSAEGARFNEQFF. Here the CDR3 DNA reads TGCAGTGCTGAGGGGGCCAGGTTCAATGAGCAGTTCTTC.

This clonotype was found many times. The chain combines TRBV5-1 with TRBJ2-3, with D perhaps TRBD2 (6 bases). The CDR3 extends over 13 amino acids. Trimming removed 4 bases at V and 6 bases at J, with 12 bases between. Germline V gene data show CDR1 as SGHRS and CDR2 as YFSETQ. The CDR3 DNA follows: TGCGCCAGCAGCGGGACTTCGTTTGATACGCAGTATTTT. Translation gives CASSGTSFDTQYF.

This chain links TRBV11-3 with TRBJ2-1; D may be TRBD1 (6 bases). Trimming removed 1 base from V and 4 bases from J, with 17 bases in between. The germline CDR1 and CDR2 sequences are SGHNT and YENEEA. The CDR3 totals 17 residues. This CDR3 is CASSLGYRARTYNEQFF. CDR3 DNA sequence: TGTGCCAGCAGCTTAGGTTACAGGGCCAGGACTTACAATGAGCAGTTCTTC.

For the CDR3, the DNA is TGTGCCAGCAGCCAGTACGGGTTCTTAGCTTTCTTT. Translating gives CASSQYGFLAFF. The chain recombines TRBV3-1 with TRBJ1-1; no clear D. This CDR3 has 12 amino acids. Germline CDR1 reads LGHDT; CDR2 reads YNNKEL (reference sequence). V dropped 3 bases and J dropped 10 bases, with 12 bases sitting between them.

This clonotype occurred many times. The chain joins TRBV7-8 to TRBJ1-2, with 9 bases matching TRBD1. CDR3 length equals 18 residues. J lost 8 bases, V lost 5 bases, and 21 bases had no gene match. Germline CDR1 reads SGHVS; CDR2 reads FQNEAQ. The CDR3 sequence: CASSPQGTGIAKAIGYTF. CDR3 DNA: TGTGCCAGCAGCCCGCAGGGGACAGGGATTGCGAAAGCTATCGGCTACACCTTC. Using reference TRBV7-8 and TRBJ1-2 for the parts outside the CDR3, the full variable domain is GAGVSQSPRYKVAKRGQDVALRCDPISGHVSLFWYQQALGQGPEFLTYFQNEAQLDKSGLPSDRFFAERPEGSVSTLKIQRTQQEDSAVYLCASSPQGTGIAKAIGYTFGSGTRLTVV.

The J gene is TRBJ1-4, the V gene TRBV2; TRBD1 matches at 7 bases. In germline, CDR1 is SNHLY, CDR2 FYNNEI. Trimming took 4 bases from V and 12 from J; bases not matched to a gene: 8. The CDR3 has 13 residues. The CDR3 coding sequence is TGTGCCAGCAGTGGACAAGGGGGCTTGGAACTGTTTTTT. Encoded protein: CASSGQGGLELFF.

This CDR3 reads CASNRRTTDTGELFF. CDR3 nucleotides: TGTGCCAGCAATCGGCGGACCACTGACACCGGGGAGCTGTTTTTT. The chain combines TRBV2 with TRBJ2-2; no firm D call. The germline gives CDR1 SNHLY, CDR2 FYNNEI. V was trimmed by 7 bases and J by 3 bases, leaving 15 bases between them. The CDR3 consists of 15 residues. Using reference TRBV2 and TRBJ2-2 for the parts outside the CDR3, the full variable domain is EPEVTQTPSHQVTQMGQEVILRCVPISNHLYFYWYRQILGQKVEFLVSFYNNEISEKSEIFDDQFSVERPDGSNFTLKIRSTKLEDSAMYFCASNRRTTDTGELFFGEGSRLTVL.

The genes are TRBV7-9 and TRBJ2-1; D is ambiguous. The germline CDR1 and CDR2 sequences are SEHNR and FQNEAQ (reference sequence). Trimming left V 5 bases short and J 9 bases short, with 14 bases between. This CDR3 is 13 amino acids long. The DNA for the CDR3 is TGTGCCAGCAGCCCCAGTTCGTATGGTGAGCAGTTCTTC. Translated, it gives CASSPSSYGEQFF.

This clonotype turned up a few times. The DNA for the CDR3 is TGTGCCAGCAGGGAGACAGAGAACACTGAAGCTTTCTTT. Translation: CASRETENTEAFF. This sequence joins TRBV14 and TRBJ1-1, with D possibly matching TRBD1 (5 bases). Germline V gene data show CDR1 as SGHDN and CDR2 as FVKESK. The V end lost 6 bases, the J end lost 1 base, and 9 bases lay between the germline ends. The CDR3 runs to 13 residues.